This T cell receptor beta chain came from a study of monozygotic twins with inflammatory bowel disease. Concerning this clonotype: Its target is unknown.

From germline, CDR1 is MDHEN and CDR2 SYDVKM. CDR3 length: 13 residues. The quantity of total RNA per TCR library was 3500 ng. PCR of TCRalpha and TCRbeta cDNA was nested, with two rounds of 16 and 9 cycles. With the 5' RACE reads reprocessed, TCRdb shows one record per CDR3 protein and no DNA. The sample has approximately 420,000 distinct CDR3 sequences. Study-wide points: Among twins, concordant and discordant pairs did not differ in repertoire similarity, possibly from limited power. Researchers were unable to tell different T cell subtypes apart.

The chain couples TRBV28 to TRBJ2-1; lacking DNA, the TRBD2 call made by TCRdb goes unchecked. The sample taken for sequencing was blood. This clonotype originated in a human donor with ulcerative colitis or Crohn's disease, or a healthy co-twin of an affected twin (not recorded which). The CDR3 loop reads CAGGLAGIHEQFF.